This T cell receptor (beta chain) appears in the sequencing data of a study of shared clonotypes between healthy human individuals. CD45RO+ cells were combined with CCR7-negative CD45RA+ TemRA cells to form CD8 memory. Trimming removed 5 bases from V and 5 bases from J, with 30 bases in between. CDR3 length: 19 residues. Germline V lookup: CDR1 MDHEN, CDR2 SYDVKM. About this clone: Antigen unknown.

The table came from immunoSEQ multiplex PCR; TCRdb's copy has only in-frame clones and leaves some out. The table has roughly 660,000 clones, roughly 88% seen once. Broader study findings: Some clonotypes were shared by all four sorted-subset donors, while others were not shared. The non-shared ones had lower generation probabilities than the shared ones. Among donors, the sharing of clonotypes was expected to be influenced by sequencing depth.

This chain uses TRBV28 with TRBJ1-1; tentative D call: TRBD1 (5 bases). Input material: memory CD8+ T cells from PBMCs. The subset: CD45RO+ cells pooled with CCR7-negative TemRA cells. This clonotype was obtained from a man aged 18 to 29 in good health. Some clones in this sample may be carry-over from other donors' samples. The CDR3 DNA sequence: TGTGCCAGCAGTCCAACCCGGGGCAGGGCCACCTCGGGTTGGACTGAAGCTTTCTTT. Translation: CASSPTRGRATSGWTEAFF.